The 7 T cell receptor beta chains presented below share a single source sample, sequenced in a study of monozygotic twins with inflammatory bowel disease. TCRdb reprocessed the 5' RACE reads and keeps a single row for each CDR3 protein, giving no DNA. This table lists around 370,000 distinct CDR3 sequences. Sequencing used blood. The receptors were gathered from a human donor with ulcerative colitis or Crohn's disease, or a healthy co-twin of an affected twin (not recorded which).

The chain carries TRBV20-1 and TRBJ1-2; TCRdb reports TRBD1, a call that lacks DNA to check it against. The germline CDR1 and CDR2 sequences are DFQATT and SNEGSKA (reference sequence). CDR3 length: 13 amino acids. This chain's CDR3 is CSARDGGAYGYTF.

This chain joins TRBV7-3 and TRBJ2-3. Germline values: CDR1 SGHTA, CDR2 FQGTGA. CDR3 size: 15 residues. The CDR3 region is CASSLMGSWTDTQYF.

The chain joins TRBV7-2 to TRBJ2-4; with no DNA, the TCRdb D assignment of TRBD1 cannot be verified. Per the germline V gene, CDR1 is SGHTA and CDR2 is FQGNSA. This CDR3 contains 16 residues. The CDR3: CASSLSRVSGKNIQYF.

This chain uses TRBV5-1 with TRBJ2-1; TCRdb reports TRBD1, a call that lacks DNA to check it against. The length of the CDR3 is 14 residues. Germline V gene sequence: CDR1 SGHRS, CDR2 YFSETQ. The CDR3 reads CASSLEGAYNEQFF.

V is TRBV7-3 and J is TRBJ2-6; TCRdb gives TRBD1 as the D gene, but with no DNA this cannot be confirmed. Germline lookup yields CDR1 SGHTA and CDR2 FQGTGA. This CDR3 has 16 residues. Here the CDR3 reads CASSLDGGAGANVLTF. Supplemented by reference TRBV7-3 and TRBJ2-6, the full variable domain reads GAGVSQTPSNKVTEKGKYVELRCDPISGHTALYWYRQSLGQGPEFLIYFQGTGAADDSGLPNDRFFAVRPEGSVSTLKIQRTERGDSAVYLCASSLDGGAGANVLTFGAGSRLTVL.

V gene TRBV6-6 combines with J gene TRBJ2-1; TCRdb selects TRBD1, and the lack of DNA leaves this call unchecked. Germline V gene sequence: CDR1 MNHNY, CDR2 SVGAGI (reference sequence). This CDR3 comprises 14 residues. The CDR3 here is CASSYTTGQPLQFF.

This rearrangement joins TRBV18 to TRBJ2-3; TCRdb names TRBD1, which stays unverified in the absence of DNA. CDR1 and CDR2 from the germline V gene are KGHSH and LQKENI. This CDR3 has 16 amino acids. The CDR3: CASSPRRGTVSDTQYF.